Following are 4 T cell receptor beta chains from one sample sequenced in a study of shared clonotypes between healthy human individuals. The repertoire was sequenced with immunoSEQ multiplex PCR; TCRdb's copy has only in-frame clones and lacks some. In the table there are around 2,000,000 clones, 85% to 95% of which are singletons. The sequenced material came from naive CD4+ T cells sorted from blood. The sample's subset: CD45RA+ positively selected. The receptor source for this set is a man between 18 and 35 years old in good health.

This chain connects TRBV2 to TRBJ2-1; 9 bases match TRBD2. This CDR3 spans 12 amino acids. Germline CDR1 and CDR2: SNHLY and FYNNEI. V trimming: 7 bases; J trimming: 9 bases; junction bases outside the gene matches: 4. CDR3 residues: CASTGGGAEQFF. CDR3 nucleotide sequence: TGTGCCAGCACGGGCGGGGGGGCTGAGCAGTTCTTC.

The rearrangement uses TRBV28 and TRBJ1-6; D is possibly TRBD1 (6 bases). Deletions cut 6 bases from V and 6 bases from J, with 12 bases between. The CDR3 covers 14 residues. Germline values: CDR1 MDHEN, CDR2 SYDVKM. The CDR3 DNA is TGTGCCAGCAGACAGGGCGCCCTTAATTCACCCCTCCACTTT. Residues: CASRQGALNSPLHF.

The genes are TRBV14 and TRBJ2-7, with a tentative D call TRBD1 (6 bases). The length of the CDR3 is 13 residues. CDR1 and CDR2 from the germline V gene are SGHDN and FVKESK. V was pared by 1 base and J by 5 bases, with 9 bases between. CDR3 nucleotides: TGTGCCAGCAGCCAAGGATGGGGGCACGAGCAGTACTTC. This sequence encodes CASSQGWGHEQYF. The complete variable domain, with remaining parts taken from reference TRBV14 and TRBJ2-7, reads EAGVTQFPSHSVIEKGQTVTLRCDPISGHDNLYWYRRVMGKEIKFLLHFVKESKQDESGMPNNRFLAERTGGTYSTLKVQPAELEDSGVYFCASSQGWGHEQYFGPGTRLTVT.

V usage is TRBV5-6 and J usage is TRBJ1-2; tentative D call: TRBD1 (6 bases). Germline CDR1 SGHDT, CDR2 YYEEEE. This CDR3 contains 16 residues. Trimming removed 2 bases from V and 1 base from J, with 15 bases in between. The CDR3 protein is CASSLSPGQDNYGYTF. The DNA for the CDR3 is TGTGCCAGCAGCTTATCCCCGGGACAAGATAACTATGGCTACACCTTC.